The next 20 T cell receptor beta chains were all read from a single sample in a study of blood T cell repertoires in COVID-19. TCRdb's table, derived via immunoSEQ multiplex PCR, lists solely in-frame clones and lacks some. The data show more than 150,000 clones, roughly 80% seen once. Sequenced sample: peripheral blood. These TCRs come from a woman at least 80 years old with acute or convalescent COVID-19.

The CDR3 is CASSTVQGVWSEQYF. CDR3 sequence (DNA): TGTGCCAGTAGTACGGTACAGGGGGTTTGGAGCGAGCAGTACTTC. The genes are TRBV19 and TRBJ2-7; 8 nucleotides match TRBD1. The CDR3 totals 15 residues. V shed 4 bases, J shed 6 bases, and the junction held 11 bases outside the gene matches. The germline V gene has CDR1 LNHDA and CDR2 SQIVND (reference sequence).

This chain joins TRBV19 and TRBJ2-1, with D hard to call. Germline CDR1 is LNHDA and CDR2 is SQIVND (reference sequence). The CDR3 is 14 amino acids. Trimming stripped 10 bases from V and 2 bases from J, with 15 bases between. CDR3 in DNA: TGTGCCACCCAGACACCCTTTCCCTACAATGAGCAGTTCTTC. The encoded protein is CATQTPFPYNEQFF.

The chain is built from TRBV5-1 and TRBJ2-2; D might be TRBD2 (6 bases). Trimming removed 4 bases from V and 2 bases from J, with 9 bases in between. The CDR3 has 14 amino acids. Germline CDR1 reads SGHRS; CDR2 reads YFSETQ. CDR3 residues: CASSISGNTGELFF. The CDR3 DNA reads TGCGCCAGCAGCATTAGCGGTAACACCGGGGAGCTGTTTTTT.

The chain is built from TRBV9 and TRBJ1-2, with 7 nucleotides matching TRBD1. There are 14 residues in the CDR3. Trimming took 0 bases from V and 5 from J; bases not matched to a gene: 4. Germline lookup yields CDR1 SGDLS and CDR2 YYNGEE. CDR3 loop: CASSVGTGVYGYTF. The CDR3 nucleotides are TGTGCCAGCAGCGTAGGGACAGGCGTATATGGCTACACCTTC.

This CDR3 reads CASSFTSGSYNEQFF. The CDR3 DNA is TGTGCCAGCAGTTTTACTAGCGGATCCTACAATGAGCAGTTCTTC. This chain links TRBV27 with TRBJ2-1; 8 bases line up with TRBD2. CDR1 and CDR2 from the germline V gene are MNHEY and SMNVEV (reference sequence). The CDR3 consists of 15 residues. Trimming cost V 3 bases and J 1 base; bases outside gene matches: 2.

The gene calls are TRBV5-1 and TRBJ2-2; TRBD1 agrees at 8 bases. With V trimmed by 5 bases and J by 0 bases, 6 bases remained unmatched. The germline V gene encodes CDR1 SGHRS and CDR2 YFSETQ. CDR3 length equals 16 residues. The CDR3 spells CASSGDRGTNTGELFF. Here the CDR3 DNA reads TGCGCCAGCAGTGGTGACAGGGGCACGAACACCGGGGAGCTGTTTTTT.

The chain joins TRBV19 to TRBJ2-7; 10 bases map to TRBD1. CDR3 size: 15 residues. J gave up 4 bases and V 5 bases, and 8 bases lay outside the gene matches. CDR1 and CDR2 (germline): LNHDA, SQIVND (reference sequence). The CDR3 DNA follows: TGTGCCAGTAGTGGCGGGACAGGGGAAGGGTACGAGCAGTACTTC. It yields the protein CASSGGTGEGYEQYF. Together with reference TRBV19 and TRBJ2-7, the CDR3 gives the full variable domain: DGGITQSPKYLFRKEGQNVTLSCEQNLNHDAMYWYRQDPGQGLRLIYYSQIVNDFQKGDIAEGYSVSREKKESFPLTVTSAQKNPTAFYLCASSGGTGEGYEQYFGPGTRLTVT.

The CDR3: CASSQGRSLGARQETQYF. The CDR3, as DNA: TGTGCCAGCAGCCAAGGTCGCTCGCTGGGGGCGAGGCAAGAGACCCAGTACTTC. V gene TRBV4-2 combines with J gene TRBJ2-5; a possible D gene is TRBD1 (6 bases). Germline V CDR1 and CDR2: LGHNA, YNFKEQ. This CDR3 comprises 18 residues. V was cut by 1 base and J by 2 bases, with 20 bases left in between.

J is TRBJ2-7 and V is TRBV5-1; 10 bases align to TRBD2. Germline V CDR1 and CDR2: SGHRS, YFSETQ. The CDR3 is 17 amino acids. The V and J ends lost 0 bases and 3 bases, in that order; junction bases with no gene match: 9. CDR3 DNA: TGCGCCAGCAGCTTGGTAGGGGCTAGCGGGAGTCTCTACGAGCAGTACTTC. As protein: CASSLVGASGSLYEQYF.

The genes are TRBV28 and TRBJ1-5, with no clear D. Trimming pared 3 bases from V and 4 bases from J, leaving 16 bases between. This CDR3 is 16 amino acids long. The germline V gene encodes CDR1 MDHEN and CDR2 SYDVKM. CDR3 sequence reads: CASSFMRRSGNQPQHF. CDR3 sequence (DNA): TGTGCCAGCAGTTTTATGCGGAGGTCGGGAAATCAGCCCCAGCATTTT. Full variable domain (rest looked up from reference TRBV28 and TRBJ1-5): DVKVTQSSRYLVKRTGEKVFLECVQDMDHENMFWYRQDPGLGLRLIYFSYDVKMKEKGDIPEGYSVSREKKERFSLILESASTNQTSMYLCASSFMRRSGNQPQHFGDGTRLSIL.

For the CDR3, the DNA is TGCGCCAGCAGCCAAGTACCTGGGGGCAGGGGAGGGCAAGAGACCCAGTACTTC. Translation: CASSQVPGGRGGQETQYF. The V call is TRBV4-1, the J call TRBJ2-5; maybe TRBD2 (7 bases). The CDR3 has 18 residues. Germline V gives CDR1 MGHRA, CDR2 YSYEKL. The V end was cut by 1 base, the J end by 2 bases, with 20 bases between.

V is TRBV15 and J is TRBJ2-7; D perhaps matches TRBD1 (6 bases). Germline V gene lookup returns CDR1 LNHNV and CDR2 YYDKDF (reference sequence). The CDR3 contains 18 residues. V was pared by 2 bases and J by 3 bases, with 23 bases between. CDR3 loop: CATSRSATSGVPLYEQYF. DNA of the CDR3: TGTGCCACCAGCAGATCTGCAACATCAGGGGTCCCTCTCTACGAGCAGTACTTC.

The V and J genes are TRBV7-2 and TRBJ1-1; D is ambiguous. With 5 bases removed from V and 6 bases from J, the gap between germline ends came to 19 bases. This CDR3 is built from 15 residues. Germline values: CDR1 SGHTA, CDR2 FQGNSA. The CDR3 sequence is CASSPSRVSLAEAFF. The CDR3 nucleotides are TGTGCCAGCAGCCCGAGTAGGGTCTCACTAGCTGAAGCTTTCTTT.

The CDR3 region is CASRVGSGAYGYTF. As DNA, the CDR3 is TGTGCCAGCAGGGTGGGGTCAGGGGCCTATGGCTACACCTTC. V is TRBV28 and J is TRBJ1-2, with D maybe TRBD1 (6 bases). This CDR3 comprises 14 residues. Germline V CDR1 and CDR2: MDHEN, SYDVKM. Trimming removed 6 bases at V and 4 bases at J, with 15 bases between.

The CDR3 nucleotides read TGTGCCAGCAGCTCCGTGAGGGGGCCCTTAGGCTACACCTTC. Translation: CASSSVRGPLGYTF. V is TRBV7-9 and J is TRBJ1-2, with TRBD1 identical over 7 bases. Germline V CDR1 and CDR2: SEHNR, FQNEAQ (reference sequence). The CDR3 has 14 residues. V trimming: 4 bases; J trimming: 8 bases; junction bases outside the gene matches: 10.

This sequence joins TRBV30 and TRBJ2-5, with TRBD2 matching over 8 bases. The CDR3 sequence is 12 residues long. After removal of 5 bases from V and 5 bases from J, the junction contained 4 bases not matched to a gene. Germline CDR1 is GTSNPN and CDR2 is SVGIG (reference sequence). In DNA form, the CDR3 reads TGTGCCTGGGGGCGGGGGGACGAGACCCAGTACTTC. Encoded protein: CAWGRGDETQYF.

This rearrangement joins TRBV28 to TRBJ2-7; 9 bases map to TRBD1. The CDR3 runs to 15 residues. CDR1 is MDHEN and CDR2 is SYDVKM in the germline V gene. Trimming took 1 base from V and 4 from J; bases not matched to a gene: 5. The DNA of the CDR3 is TGTGCCAGCAGTTTATTTGGGACAGGGTCTTACGAGCAGTACTTC. Residues: CASSLFGTGSYEQYF.

The chain recombines TRBV7-8 with TRBJ1-4, with TRBD1 matching 8 bases. CDR3 size: 16 residues. Germline lookup yields CDR1 SGHVS and CDR2 FQNEAQ. Trimming cost V 5 bases and J 3 bases; bases outside gene matches: 8. The DNA of the CDR3 is TGTGCCAGCAGCCCTTTCTACAGGGGGTCTAATGAAAAACTGTTTTTT. Translated: CASSPFYRGSNEKLFF. The full variable domain, its missing parts supplied by reference TRBV7-8 and TRBJ1-4, is GAGVSQSPRYKVAKRGQDVALRCDPISGHVSLFWYQQALGQGPEFLTYFQNEAQLDKSGLPSDRFFAERPEGSVSTLKIQRTQQEDSAVYLCASSPFYRGSNEKLFFGSGTQLSVL.

V is TRBV6-6 and J is TRBJ1-5; a possible D gene is TRBD1 (5 bases). V lost 6 bases to trimming and J lost 3 bases, with 9 bases between them. From germline, CDR1 is MNHNY and CDR2 SVGAGI (reference sequence). The CDR3 loop spans 13 amino acids. Here the CDR3 reads CASRKGYNQPQHF. CDR3 sequence (DNA): TGTGCCAGCAGAAAGGGGTACAATCAGCCCCAGCATTTT.

The gene calls are TRBV14 and TRBJ2-1; D unresolved. Trimming left V 3 bases short and J 3 bases short, with 18 bases between. Germline V gene lookup returns CDR1 SGHDN and CDR2 FVKESK. The CDR3 length is 17 residues. This chain's CDR3 is CASSHYRGQGIYNEQFF. CDR3 sequence (DNA): TGTGCCAGCAGCCACTACCGTGGGCAAGGTATCTACAATGAGCAGTTCTTC.